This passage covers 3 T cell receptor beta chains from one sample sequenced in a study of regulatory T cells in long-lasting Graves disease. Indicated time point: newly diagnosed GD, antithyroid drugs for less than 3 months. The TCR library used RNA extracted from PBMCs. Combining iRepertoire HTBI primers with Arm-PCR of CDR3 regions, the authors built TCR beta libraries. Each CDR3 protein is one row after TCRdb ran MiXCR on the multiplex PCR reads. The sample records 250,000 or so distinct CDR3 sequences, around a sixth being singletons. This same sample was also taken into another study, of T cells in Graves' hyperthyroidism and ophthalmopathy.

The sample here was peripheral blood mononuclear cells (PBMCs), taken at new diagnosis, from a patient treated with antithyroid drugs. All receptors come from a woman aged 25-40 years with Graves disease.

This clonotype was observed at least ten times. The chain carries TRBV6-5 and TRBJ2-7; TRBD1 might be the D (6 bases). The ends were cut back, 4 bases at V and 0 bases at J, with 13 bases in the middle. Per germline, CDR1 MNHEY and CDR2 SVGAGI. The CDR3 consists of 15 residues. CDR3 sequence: CASSSDRISSYEQYF. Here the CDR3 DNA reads TGTGCCAGCAGTTCGGACAGAATCAGCTCCTACGAGCAGTACTTC.

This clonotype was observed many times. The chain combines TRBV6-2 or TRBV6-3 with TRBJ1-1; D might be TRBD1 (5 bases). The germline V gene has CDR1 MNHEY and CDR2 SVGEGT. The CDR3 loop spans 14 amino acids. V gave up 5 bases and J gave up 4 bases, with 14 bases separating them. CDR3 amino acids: CASSVEGTGTEAFF. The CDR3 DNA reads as TGTGCCAGCAGTGTTGAAGGGACGGGCACTGAAGCTTTCTTT.

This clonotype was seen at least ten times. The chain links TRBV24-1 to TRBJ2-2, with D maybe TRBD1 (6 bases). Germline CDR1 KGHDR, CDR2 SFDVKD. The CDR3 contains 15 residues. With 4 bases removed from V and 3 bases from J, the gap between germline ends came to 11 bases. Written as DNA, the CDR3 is TGTGCCACCAGTGAGGGGCAGGGGTACACCGGGGAGCTGTTTTTT. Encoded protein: CATSEGQGYTGELFF.